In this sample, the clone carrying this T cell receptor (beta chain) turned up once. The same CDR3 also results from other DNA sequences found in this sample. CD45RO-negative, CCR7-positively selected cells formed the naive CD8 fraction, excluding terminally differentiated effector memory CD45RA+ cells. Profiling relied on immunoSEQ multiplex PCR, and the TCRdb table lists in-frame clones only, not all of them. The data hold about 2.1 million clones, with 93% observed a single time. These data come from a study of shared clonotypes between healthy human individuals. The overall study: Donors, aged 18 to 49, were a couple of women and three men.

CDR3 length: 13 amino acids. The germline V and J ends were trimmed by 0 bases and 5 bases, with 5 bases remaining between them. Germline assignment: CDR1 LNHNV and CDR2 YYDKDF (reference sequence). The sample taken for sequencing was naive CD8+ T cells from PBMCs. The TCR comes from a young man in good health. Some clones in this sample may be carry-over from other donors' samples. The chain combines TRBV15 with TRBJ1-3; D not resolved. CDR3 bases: TGTGCCACCAGCAGAGATAGGAGAAACACCATATATTTT. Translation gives CATSRDRRNTIYF.